This T cell receptor (beta chain) was identified in a study of T cell changes during pregnancy in multiple sclerosis. V was pared by 7 bases and J by 5 bases, with 21 bases between. CDR3 length: 16 amino acids. CDR1 is MDHEN and CDR2 is SYDVKM in the germline V gene. Some clones are missing from TCRdb's copy, which holds only in-frame ones; the method was immunoSEQ multiplex PCR. The sample has about 40,000 clones, over 80% seen once. This material consisted of peripheral blood, taken in the first trimester of pregnancy. This TCR was sampled from a female donor in good health, enrolled as a control in a pregnancy study. This rearrangement joins TRBV28 to TRBJ2-1, with a possible D match to TRBD2 (6 bases). CDR3: CASTSNPGSRDNEQFF. CDR3 nucleotide sequence: TGTGCCAGCACCTCCAACCCCGGGAGTCGGGACAATGAGCAGTTCTTC.